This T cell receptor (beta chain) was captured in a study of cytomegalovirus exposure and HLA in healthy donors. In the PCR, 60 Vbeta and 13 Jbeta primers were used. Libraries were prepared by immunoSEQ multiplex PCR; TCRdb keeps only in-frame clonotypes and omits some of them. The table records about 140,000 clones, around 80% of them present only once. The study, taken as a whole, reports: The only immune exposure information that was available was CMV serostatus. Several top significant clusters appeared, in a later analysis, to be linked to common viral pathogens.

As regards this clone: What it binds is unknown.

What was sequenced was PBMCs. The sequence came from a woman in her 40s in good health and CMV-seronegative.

CDR3 region: CASSPRQGNYGYTF. The CDR3 DNA sequence: TGTGCCAGCTCACCAAGACAAGGAAACTATGGCTACACCTTC. The chain uses TRBV18 and TRBJ1-2; D not certain. The V end lost 2 bases, the J end lost 2 bases, and 9 bases lay between the germline ends. This CDR3 is 14 amino acids long. The V gene's germline CDR1 is KGHSH and CDR2 LQKENI.